These 14 T cell receptor beta chains came from one sample sequenced in a study of molecular identifiers for immune sequencing clone quantification. TCRdb re-analysed the PCR reads in MiXCR, keeping a single row per CDR3 protein. The sample has 460,000 or so distinct CDR3 sequences; roughly a fifth are singletons. Sequencing used naive CD8+ T cells from blood, with Jurkat cell RNA spiked in. The sample's subset: FACS-sorted CD8+CD4-CCR7+CD45RA+ naive T cells. The receptors shown here come from a human donor in good health. Some libraries in this study had Jurkat cell RNA spiked in.

The sample holds many counts of this clonotype. V and J are TRBV19 and TRBJ2-2; no clear D gene. The V and J ends lost 3 bases and 6 bases respectively, with 2 bases between them. This CDR3 region has 11 residues. Germline CDR1 is LNHDA and CDR2 is SQIVND (reference sequence). The CDR3 is CASSMPGELFF. CDR3 in DNA: TGTGCCAGTAGTATGCCCGGGGAGCTGTTTTTT.

Concerning this clonotype itself: A junction end diverges from the germline sequence, so it may reflect a read error. The rearrangement joins TRBV5-4 to TRBJ2-3; 8 bases fit TRBD2. There are 15 residues in the CDR3. CDR1 SGHNT and CDR2 YYREEE come from the germline V gene (reference sequence). As DNA, the CDR3 is TGCGCCAGCGGCTTTTCGGGGGGGGCCCCAGATACGCAGTATTTT. It translates to CASGFSGGAPDTQYF.

This chain uses TRBV19 with TRBJ1-1; the match to TRBD1 covers 8 bases. Germline CDR1 and CDR2: LNHDA and SQIVND (reference sequence). CDR3 length: 15 amino acids. V trimming: 3 bases; J trimming: 5 bases; junction bases outside the gene matches: 8. Here the CDR3 reads CASSISAGGGTEAFF. The CDR3 nucleotides read TGTGCCAGTAGTATTTCGGCAGGGGGCGGGACTGAAGCTTTCTTT.

This chain links TRBV18 with TRBJ2-7; D not certain. The V end lost 3 bases, the J end lost 1 base, and 10 bases lay between the germline ends. Germline CDR1 KGHSH, CDR2 LQKENI. CDR3 size: 14 residues. CDR3 DNA sequence: TGTGCCAGCTCACCCGTGGGAATGTCCTACGAGCAGTACTTC. Protein sequence: CASSPVGMSYEQYF.

This clonotype was detected a few times. The chain recombines TRBV21-1 with TRBJ2-7; TRBD1, the D gene given by the table, was not confirmed from the DNA. TRBV21-1 is a listed pseudogene. The CDR3 runs to 16 residues. CDR3 protein: CASSSGQGEPSYEQYF. The DNA for the CDR3 is TGTGCCAGCAGCTCGGGGCAGGGGGAGCCCTCCTACGAGCAGTACTTC.

This clonotype appeared many times. The genes are TRBV6-5 and TRBJ2-7; maybe TRBD1 (6 bases). Trimming cost V 2 bases and J 4 bases, with 9 bases left between them. The CDR3 length is 13 residues. Per the germline V gene, CDR1 is MNHEY and CDR2 is SVGAGI. CDR3 bases: TGTGCCAGCAGTTACAGGGGGAAATACGAGCAGTACTTC. This gives the protein CASSYRGKYEQYF.

In its sample, this clonotype was seen a few times. V is TRBV7-9 and J is TRBJ1-1; no clear D gene. The germline CDR1 and CDR2 sequences are SEHNR and FQNEAQ (reference sequence). The CDR3 is 14 residues long. Trimming pared 2 bases from V and 1 base from J, leaving 8 bases between. In DNA, the CDR3 is TGTGCCAGCAGCTTAAATTACAAGAACACTGAAGCTTTCTTT. It specifies CASSLNYKNTEAFF.

This clonotype occurred many times. The rearrangement uses TRBV27 and TRBJ2-3; D uncertain. This CDR3 has 13 residues. CDR1 and CDR2 from the germline V gene are MNHEY and SMNVEV (reference sequence). V shed 1 base and J shed 4 bases, with 6 bases lying between them. The DNA for the CDR3 is TGTGCCAGCAGTTTATTCTTGGCAGATACGCAGTATTTT. Its protein product is CASSLFLADTQYF.

In its sample, this clonotype was seen many times. This chain links TRBV14 with TRBJ2-3, with 8 bases that match TRBD1. The CDR3 is 17 residues long. After removal of 4 bases from V and 2 bases from J, the junction contained 11 bases not matched to a gene. CDR1 SGHDN and CDR2 FVKESK come from the germline V gene. In nucleotides, the CDR3 is TGTGCCAGCAGCCTTAAACTCGGGACAGGATACACAGATACGCAGTATTTT. Translation: CASSLKLGTGYTDTQYF.

This clonotype was counted at least ten times. V usage is TRBV7-9 and J usage is TRBJ2-3, with 8 bases lining up with TRBD1. V trimming: 2 bases; J trimming: 3 bases; junction bases outside the gene matches: 4. The CDR3 contains 15 residues. Germline lookup yields CDR1 SEHNR and CDR2 FQNEAQ (reference sequence). Written as DNA, the CDR3 is TGTGCCAGCAGCTTATCGGGACAGGAGACAGATACGCAGTATTTT. Translating gives CASSLSGQETDTQYF. Drawing the rest from reference TRBV7-9 and TRBJ2-3, the complete variable domain is DTGVSQNPRHKITKRGQNVTFRCDPISEHNRLYWYRQTLGQGPEFLTYFQNEAQLEKSRLLSDRFSAERPKGSFSTLEIQRTEQGDSAMYLCASSLSGQETDTQYFGPGTRLTVL.

The chain combines TRBV19 with TRBJ2-7; 11 bases line up with TRBD1. The CDR3 is 15 residues long. CDR1 and CDR2 (germline): LNHDA, SQIVND (reference sequence). V trimming: 5 bases; J trimming: 6 bases; junction bases outside the gene matches: 9. CDR3 coding DNA: TGTGCCAGTAGTCCTGCCTTGGACAGGGGGCGCGAGCAGTACTTC. Translating it yields CASSPALDRGREQYF.

The chain couples TRBV3-1 to TRBJ2-2; D remains ambiguous. V was trimmed by 0 bases and J by 9 bases, leaving 14 bases between them. The CDR3 has 15 amino acids. The germline V gene has CDR1 LGHDT and CDR2 YNNKEL (reference sequence). The CDR3 nucleotides are TGTGCCAGCAGCCAAGATTGGACCATTTACCGGGAGCTGTTTTTT. Translation gives CASSQDWTIYRELFF.

Only a few counts were recorded for this clonotype. The rearrangement joins TRBV5-6 to TRBJ1-1; maybe TRBD1 (6 bases). The CDR3 is 14 residues long. V was cut by 3 bases and J by 3 bases, with 12 bases left in between. The germline V gene encodes CDR1 SGHDT and CDR2 YYEEEE. CDR3 protein: CASSSYTGYTEAFF. The CDR3 DNA reads TGTGCCAGCAGCTCCTATACAGGGTACACTGAAGCTTTCTTT.

Remarks on this clonotype: The conserved closing phenylalanine or tryptophan is absent in this CDR3, likely reflecting a read error. This chain joins TRBV27 and TRBJ1-2; D gene ambiguous. V was clipped by 2 bases and J by 4 bases, with 14 bases between them. This CDR3 spans 15 amino acids. CDR1 and CDR2 from the germline V gene are MNHEY and SMNVEV (reference sequence). The CDR3 DNA sequence: TGTGCCAGCAGTTTAAAGGGCTCACTTAGCTATGGCTACACCCTC. Its protein product is CASSLKGSLSYGYTL.